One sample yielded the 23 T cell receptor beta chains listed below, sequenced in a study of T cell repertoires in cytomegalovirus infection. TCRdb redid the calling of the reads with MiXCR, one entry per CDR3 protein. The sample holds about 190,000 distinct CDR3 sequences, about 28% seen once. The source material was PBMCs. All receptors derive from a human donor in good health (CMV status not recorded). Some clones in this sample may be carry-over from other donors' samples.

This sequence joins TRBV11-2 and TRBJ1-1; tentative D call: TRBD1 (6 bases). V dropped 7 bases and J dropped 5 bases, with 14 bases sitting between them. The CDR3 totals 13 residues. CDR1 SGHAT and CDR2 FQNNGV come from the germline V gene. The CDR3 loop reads CASTPQGWTEAFF. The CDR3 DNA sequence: TGTGCCAGCACCCCACAGGGATGGACTGAAGCTTTCTTT.

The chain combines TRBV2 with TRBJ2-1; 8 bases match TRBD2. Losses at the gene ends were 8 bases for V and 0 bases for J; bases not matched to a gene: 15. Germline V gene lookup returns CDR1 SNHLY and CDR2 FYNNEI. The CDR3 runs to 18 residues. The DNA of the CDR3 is TGTGCCAGCGTGGGTGATGTCGGGCGGGGGGCCTCCTACAATGAGCAGTTCTTC. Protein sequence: CASVGDVGRGASYNEQFF.

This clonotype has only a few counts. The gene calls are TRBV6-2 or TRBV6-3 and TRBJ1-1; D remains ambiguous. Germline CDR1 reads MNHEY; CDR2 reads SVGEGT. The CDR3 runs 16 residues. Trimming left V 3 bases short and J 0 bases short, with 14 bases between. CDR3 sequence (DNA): TGTGCCAGCAGTTATGCCCCAGCGATTATGAACACTGAAGCTTTCTTT. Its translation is CASSYAPAIMNTEAFF.

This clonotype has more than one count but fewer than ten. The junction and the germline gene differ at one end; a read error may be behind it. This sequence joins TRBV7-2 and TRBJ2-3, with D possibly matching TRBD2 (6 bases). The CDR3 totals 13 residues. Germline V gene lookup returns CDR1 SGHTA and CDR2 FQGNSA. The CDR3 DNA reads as TGTGCCAGCAGTTTAGGAGGGCGGGATACGCAGTATTTT. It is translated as CASSLGGRDTQYF.

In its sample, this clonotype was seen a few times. The CDR3 DNA sequence: TGTGCCATCAGAGAAACTACGGGCGGGGAGCTGTTTTTT. Its translation: CAIRETTGGELFF. The V call is TRBV2, the J call TRBJ2-2; no reliable D call. The CDR3 length is 13 residues. In germline, CDR1 is SNHLY, CDR2 FYNNEI. The V and J ends lost 10 bases and 7 bases respectively, with 16 bases between them. The full variable domain, completed using reference TRBV2 and TRBJ2-2, is EPEVTQTPSHQVTQMGQEVILRCVPISNHLYFYWYRQILGQKVEFLVSFYNNEISEKSEIFDDQFSVERPDGSNFTLKIRSTKLEDSAMYFCAIRETTGGELFFGEGSRLTVL.

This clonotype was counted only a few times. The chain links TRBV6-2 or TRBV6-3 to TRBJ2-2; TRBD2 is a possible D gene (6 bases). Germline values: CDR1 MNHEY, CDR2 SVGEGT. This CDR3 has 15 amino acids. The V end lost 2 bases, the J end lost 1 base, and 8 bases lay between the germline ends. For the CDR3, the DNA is TGTGCCAGCAGTTACGGGCGGGAGAACACCGGGGAGCTGTTTTTT. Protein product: CASSYGRENTGELFF.

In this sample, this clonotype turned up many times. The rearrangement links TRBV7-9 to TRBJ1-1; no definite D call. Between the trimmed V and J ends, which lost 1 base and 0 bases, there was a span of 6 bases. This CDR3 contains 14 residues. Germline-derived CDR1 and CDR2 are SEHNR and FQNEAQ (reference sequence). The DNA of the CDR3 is TGTGCCAGCAGCTTAGTTGAGGTGAACACTGAAGCTTTCTTT. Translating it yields CASSLVEVNTEAFF.

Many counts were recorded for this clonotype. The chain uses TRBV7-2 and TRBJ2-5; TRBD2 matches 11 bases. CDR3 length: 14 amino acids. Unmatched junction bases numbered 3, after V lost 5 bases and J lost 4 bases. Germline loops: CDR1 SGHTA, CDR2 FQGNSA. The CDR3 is CASSLTSGVETQYF. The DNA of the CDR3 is TGTGCCAGCAGCCTGACTAGCGGGGTAGAGACCCAGTACTTC. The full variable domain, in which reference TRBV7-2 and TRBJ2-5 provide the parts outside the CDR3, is GAGVSQSPSNKVTEKGKDVELRCDPISGHTALYWYRQSLGQGLEFLIYFQGNSAPDKSGLPSDRFSAERTGGSVSTLTIQRTQQEDSAVYLCASSLTSGVETQYFGPGTRLLVL.

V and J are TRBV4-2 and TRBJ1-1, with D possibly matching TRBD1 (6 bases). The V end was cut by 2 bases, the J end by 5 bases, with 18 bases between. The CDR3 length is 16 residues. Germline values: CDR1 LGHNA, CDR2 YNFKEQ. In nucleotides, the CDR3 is TGTGCCAGCAGCCAATCCAGTCCAGGGGCCATGACTGAAGCTTTCTTT. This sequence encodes CASSQSSPGAMTEAFF.

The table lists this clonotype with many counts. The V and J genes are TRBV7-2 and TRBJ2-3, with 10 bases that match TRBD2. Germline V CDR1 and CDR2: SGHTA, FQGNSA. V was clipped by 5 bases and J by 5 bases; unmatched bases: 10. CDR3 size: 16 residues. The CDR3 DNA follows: TGTGCCAGCAGCCCCCTTCTAGCGGGGGAATTAGATACGCAGTATTTT. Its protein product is CASSPLLAGELDTQYF.

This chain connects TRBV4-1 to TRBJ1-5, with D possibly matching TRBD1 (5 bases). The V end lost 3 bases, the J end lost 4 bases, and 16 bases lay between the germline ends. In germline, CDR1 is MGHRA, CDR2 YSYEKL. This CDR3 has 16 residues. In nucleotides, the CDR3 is TGCGCCAGCAGCCACATAGCCGGGACCGAAAATCAGCCCCAGCATTTT. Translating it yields CASSHIAGTENQPQHF.

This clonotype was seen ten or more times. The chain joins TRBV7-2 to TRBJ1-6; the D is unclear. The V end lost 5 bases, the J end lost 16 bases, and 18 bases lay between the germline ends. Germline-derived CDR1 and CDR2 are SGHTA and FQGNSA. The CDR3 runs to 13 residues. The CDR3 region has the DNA TGTGCCAGCAGCAGTGGGTTGTTTGAGGATCTCCACTTT. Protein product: CASSSGLFEDLHF.

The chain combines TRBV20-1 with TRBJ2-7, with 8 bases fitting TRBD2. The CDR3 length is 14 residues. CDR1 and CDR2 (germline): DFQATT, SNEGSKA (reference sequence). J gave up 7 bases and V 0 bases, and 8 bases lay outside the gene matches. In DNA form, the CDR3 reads TGCAGTGCTAGAGAGATCGGGGGGGCTGGGGAGCAGTACTTC. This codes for CSAREIGGAGEQYF.

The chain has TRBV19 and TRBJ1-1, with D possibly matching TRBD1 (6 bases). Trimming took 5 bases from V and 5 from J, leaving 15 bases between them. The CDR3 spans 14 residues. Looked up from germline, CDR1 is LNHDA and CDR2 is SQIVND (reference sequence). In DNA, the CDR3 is TGTGCCAGTAGTTCCAACAGGGTTGAGACTGAAGCTTTCTTT. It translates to CASSSNRVETEAFF.

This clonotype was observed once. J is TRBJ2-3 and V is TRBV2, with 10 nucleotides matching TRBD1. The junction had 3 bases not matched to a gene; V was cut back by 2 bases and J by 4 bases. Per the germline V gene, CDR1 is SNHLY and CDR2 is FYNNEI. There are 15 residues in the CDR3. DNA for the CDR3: TGTGCCAGCAGTGAAAGGGACAGGGGATCAGATACGCAGTATTTT. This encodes CASSERDRGSDTQYF. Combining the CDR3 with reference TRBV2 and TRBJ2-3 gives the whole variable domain EPEVTQTPSHQVTQMGQEVILRCVPISNHLYFYWYRQILGQKVEFLVSFYNNEISEKSEIFDDQFSVERPDGSNFTLKIRSTKLEDSAMYFCASSERDRGSDTQYFGPGTRLTVL.

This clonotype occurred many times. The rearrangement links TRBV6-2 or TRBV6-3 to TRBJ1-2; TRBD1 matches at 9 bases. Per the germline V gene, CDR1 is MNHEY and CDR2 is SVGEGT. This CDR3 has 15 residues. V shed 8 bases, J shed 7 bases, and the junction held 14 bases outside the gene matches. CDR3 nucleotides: TGTGCCAGCCGTCCCGCTCTGGGACAGGGCTCTGGCTACACCTTC. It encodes CASRPALGQGSGYTF.

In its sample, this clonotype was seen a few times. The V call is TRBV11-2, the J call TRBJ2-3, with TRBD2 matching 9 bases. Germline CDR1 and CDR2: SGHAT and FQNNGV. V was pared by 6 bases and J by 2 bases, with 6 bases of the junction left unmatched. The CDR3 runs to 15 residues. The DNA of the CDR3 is TGTGCCAGCAGTGAAAGACTAGCGGACACAGATACGCAGTATTTT. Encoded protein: CASSERLADTDTQYF.

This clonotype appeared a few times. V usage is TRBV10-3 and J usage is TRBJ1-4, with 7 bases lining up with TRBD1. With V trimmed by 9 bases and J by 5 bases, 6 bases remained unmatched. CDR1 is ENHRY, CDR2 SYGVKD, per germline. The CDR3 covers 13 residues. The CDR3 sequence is CAIRDSENEKLFF. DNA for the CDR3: TGTGCCATAAGGGACAGTGAAAATGAAAAACTGTTTTTT.

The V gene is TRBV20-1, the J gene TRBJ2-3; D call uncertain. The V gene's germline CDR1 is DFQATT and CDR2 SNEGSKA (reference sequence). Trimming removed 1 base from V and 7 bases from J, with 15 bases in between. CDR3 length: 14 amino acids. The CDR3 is CSARGLAATYTQYF. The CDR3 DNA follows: TGCAGTGCTAGAGGCCTCGCGGCAACATATACGCAGTATTTT.

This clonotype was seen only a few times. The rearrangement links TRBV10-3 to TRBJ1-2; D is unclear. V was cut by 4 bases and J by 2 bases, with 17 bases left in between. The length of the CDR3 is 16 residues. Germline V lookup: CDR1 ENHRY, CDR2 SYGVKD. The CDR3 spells CAISVGEGGSNYGYTF. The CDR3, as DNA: TGTGCCATCAGTGTTGGAGAGGGAGGATCCAACTATGGCTACACCTTC.

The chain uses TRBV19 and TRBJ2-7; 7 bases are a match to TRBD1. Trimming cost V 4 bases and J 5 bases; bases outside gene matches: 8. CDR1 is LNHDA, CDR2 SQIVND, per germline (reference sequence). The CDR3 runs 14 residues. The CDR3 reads CASSRSRDSNEQYF. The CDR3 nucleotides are TGTGCCAGTAGTAGAAGCCGGGACAGCAACGAGCAGTACTTC.

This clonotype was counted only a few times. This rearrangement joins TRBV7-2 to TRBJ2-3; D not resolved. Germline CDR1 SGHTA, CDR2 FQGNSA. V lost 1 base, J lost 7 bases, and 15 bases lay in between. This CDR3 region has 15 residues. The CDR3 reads CASSLDGINPYTQYF. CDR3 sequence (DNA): TGTGCCAGCAGCTTAGATGGAATTAATCCATATACGCAGTATTTT. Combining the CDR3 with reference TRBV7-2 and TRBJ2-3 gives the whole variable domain GAGVSQSPSNKVTEKGKDVELRCDPISGHTALYWYRQSLGQGLEFLIYFQGNSAPDKSGLPSDRFSAERTGGSVSTLTIQRTQQEDSAVYLCASSLDGINPYTQYFGPGTRLTVL.

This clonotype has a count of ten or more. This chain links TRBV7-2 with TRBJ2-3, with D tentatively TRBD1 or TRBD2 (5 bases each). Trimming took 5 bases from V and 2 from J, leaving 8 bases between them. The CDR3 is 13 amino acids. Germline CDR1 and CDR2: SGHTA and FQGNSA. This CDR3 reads CASSRDHTDTQYF. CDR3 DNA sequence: TGTGCCAGCAGCCGGGACCACACAGATACGCAGTATTTT.